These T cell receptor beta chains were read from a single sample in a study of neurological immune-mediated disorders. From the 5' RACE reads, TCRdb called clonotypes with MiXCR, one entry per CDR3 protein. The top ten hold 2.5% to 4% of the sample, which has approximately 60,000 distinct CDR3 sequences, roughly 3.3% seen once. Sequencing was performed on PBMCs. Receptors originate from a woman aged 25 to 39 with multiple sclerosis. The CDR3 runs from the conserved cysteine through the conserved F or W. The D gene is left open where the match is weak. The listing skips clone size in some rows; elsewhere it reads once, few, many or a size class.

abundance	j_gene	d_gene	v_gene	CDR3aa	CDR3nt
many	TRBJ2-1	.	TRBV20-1	CSARRQLSHNEQFF	TGCAGTGCCAGGCGGCAGTTGAGCCACAATGAGCAGTTCTTC
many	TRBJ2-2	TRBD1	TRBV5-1	CARGQGNTGELFF	TGCGCCAGGGGACAGGGGAACACCGGGGAGCTGTTTTTT
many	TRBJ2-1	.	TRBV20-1	CSARVGGRSNEQFF	TGCAGTGCTAGAGTTGGTGGGAGGTCCAATGAGCAGTTCTTC
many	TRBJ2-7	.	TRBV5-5	CASSRAASDSSYEQYF	TGTGCCAGCAGCCGAGCGGCCTCGGACAGCTCCTACGAGCAGTACTTC
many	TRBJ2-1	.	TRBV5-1	CASSLAGHNEQFF	TGCGCCAGCAGCTTGGCCGGGCACAATGAGCAGTTCTTC
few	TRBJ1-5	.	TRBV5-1	CASSLWQGPGQPQNF	TGCGCCAGCAGCTTGTGGCAGGGGCCGGGGCAGCCCCAGAATTTT
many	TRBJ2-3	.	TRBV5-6	CASSWEVRGTDTQYF	TGTGCCAGCAGTTGGGAGGTCCGGGGCACAGATACGCAGTATTTT
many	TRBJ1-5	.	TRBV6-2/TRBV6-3	CASNQGNNQPQNF	TGTGCCAGCAACCAGGGGAACAATCAGCCCCAGAATTTT
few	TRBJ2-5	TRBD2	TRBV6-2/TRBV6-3	CASSPGLAGPLGAQYF	TGTGCCAGCAGTCCCGGACTAGCGGGACCCCTAGGCGCCCAGTACTTC
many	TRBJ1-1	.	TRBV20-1	CSAFEGYEAFF	TGCAGTGCCTTCGAGGGCTATGAAGCTTTCTTT
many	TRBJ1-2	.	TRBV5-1	CASSDRDYGYTF	TGCGCCAGCAGCGACCGGGACTATGGCTACACCTTC
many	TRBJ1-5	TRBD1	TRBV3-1	CASSQTGQGFNQPQHF	TGTGCCAGCAGCCAAACTGGACAGGGGTTCAATCAGCCCCAGCATTTT
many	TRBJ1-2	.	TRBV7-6	CASSLSSGYGYTF	TGTGCCAGCAGCTTATCATCCGGATATGGCTACACCTTC
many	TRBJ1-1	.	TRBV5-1	CASSLGLTQGSEAFF	TGCGCCAGCAGCTTGGGACTGACCCAGGGGAGTGAAGCTTTCTTT
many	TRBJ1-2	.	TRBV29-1	CSVAQGNYGYTF	TGCAGCGTTGCGCAGGGGAACTATGGCTACACCTTC
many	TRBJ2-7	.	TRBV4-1	CASSQDFPGRSYEQYF	TGCGCCAGCAGCCAAGACTTTCCGGGTCGCTCGTACGAGCAGTACTTC
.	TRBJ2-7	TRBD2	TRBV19	CASSASGGLSYEQYF	TGTGCCAGTAGTGCTAGCGGGGGCCTCTCCTACGAGCAGTACTTC
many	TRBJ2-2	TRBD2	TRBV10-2	CASRRGGRDGELFF	TGCGCCAGCAGGCGGGGGGGCCGGGACGGGGAGCTGTTTTTT
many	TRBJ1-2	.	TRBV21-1	CASSNPKQGLEDGYTF	TGTGCCAGCAGCAACCCTAAACAGGGCCTTGAAGATGGCTACACCTTC
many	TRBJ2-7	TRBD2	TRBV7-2	CASSSEPAGEAEQYF	TGTGCCAGCAGCTCCGAACCAGCGGGAGAAGCCGAGCAGTACTTC